The 6 T cell receptor beta chains below come from one sample, sequenced in a study of identical twins. TCRdb itself ran the 5' RACE reads through MiXCR, one entry per CDR3 protein. The table has fewer than 550,000 distinct CDR3 sequences, roughly 15% seen once; the top ten hold around 0.48%. This sample also belongs to another study, concerning yellow fever vaccine responses in identical twins.

The sequencing input was CD4+ T cells sorted from blood. The receptors come from a woman between 18 and 30 years old in good health.

This clonotype was found a few times. At one end, the junction sequence differs from germline, possibly due to a read error. The rearrangement links TRBV7-9 to TRBJ1-2, with 8 bases that match TRBD1. Germline V gene lookup returns CDR1 SEHNR and CDR2 FQNEAQ (reference sequence). The CDR3 totals 12 residues. The CDR3 DNA reads as TGTGCCAGCAGCCCAGGGGGCGGGGAGCAGGCCTTC. Amino acids: CASSPGGGEQAF.

This clonotype was counted only a few times. The chain combines TRBV9 with TRBJ2-3, with D perhaps TRBD1 or TRBD2 (7 bases each). Germline V gives CDR1 SGDLS, CDR2 YYNGEE. The CDR3 is 14 amino acids. Trimming removed 4 bases from V and 6 bases from J, with 15 bases in between. CDR3 in amino acids: CASSPGGGLDTQYF. In DNA form, the CDR3 reads TGTGCCAGCAGCCCAGGGGGGGGGCTGGATACGCAGTATTTT.

The chain recombines TRBV2 with TRBJ2-5, with 7 bases matching TRBD1. The J segment lost 5 bases and the V segment lost 7 bases, leaving 10 bases of the junction unmatched. This CDR3 contains 14 residues. From germline, CDR1 is SNHLY and CDR2 FYNNEI. The CDR3: CASTRQVQGETQYF. Here the CDR3 DNA reads TGTGCCAGCACCCGGCAGGTACAGGGGGAGACCCAGTACTTC.

The sample holds a few counts of this clonotype. This chain uses TRBV25-1 with TRBJ2-5; D gene ambiguous. The CDR3 covers 15 residues. V gave up 0 bases and J gave up 0 bases, with 8 bases separating them. Germline CDR1 reads MGHDK; CDR2 reads SYGVNS. The chain's CDR3 is CASSEYVPNQETQYF. The CDR3 DNA reads TGTGCCAGCAGTGAATACGTACCGAACCAAGAGACCCAGTACTTC.

The chain links TRBV3-1 to TRBJ2-5; TRBD2 agrees at 12 bases. Unmatched junction bases numbered 5, after V lost 7 bases and J lost 2 bases. This CDR3 region has 15 residues. CDR1 and CDR2 from the germline V gene are LGHDT and YNNKEL (reference sequence). The CDR3 is CASTKTSGGQETQYF. Here the CDR3 DNA reads TGTGCCAGCACCAAGACTAGCGGGGGACAAGAGACCCAGTACTTC.

This clonotype has only a few counts. V and J are TRBV12-3 or TRBV12-4 and TRBJ2-5, with 11 bases matching TRBD2. This CDR3 has 16 amino acids. V was clipped by 6 bases and J by 2 bases; unmatched bases: 8. CDR3 amino acids: CASRGGTSGKQETQYF. The CDR3 DNA reads TGTGCCAGCAGGGGGGGGACTAGCGGAAAACAAGAGACCCAGTACTTC.